Below, 30 T cell receptor beta chains from the same sample are listed, as sequenced in a study of cytomegalovirus exposure and HLA in healthy donors. Use of 60 Vbeta and 13 Jbeta primers characterized the PCR. Some clones are missing from TCRdb's copy, which holds only in-frame ones; the method was immunoSEQ multiplex PCR. The sample yields fewer than 150,000 clones, less than 85% seen once. Input material: PBMCs. The receptors were sampled from a man in his forties in good health and CMV-seropositive.

The genes are TRBV7-9 and TRBJ2-5; D is possibly TRBD1 (6 bases). V was trimmed by 1 base and J by 6 bases, leaving 9 bases between them. CDR1 is SEHNR and CDR2 is FQNEAQ in the germline V gene (reference sequence). The CDR3 consists of 13 residues. The CDR3 region has the DNA TGTGCCAGCAGCTTAGTGGGGACAAAGACCCAGTACTTC. This sequence encodes CASSLVGTKTQYF. Drawing the rest from reference TRBV7-9 and TRBJ2-5, the complete variable domain is DTGVSQNPRHKITKRGQNVTFRCDPISEHNRLYWYRQTLGQGPEFLTYFQNEAQLEKSRLLSDRFSAERPKGSFSTLEIQRTEQGDSAMYLCASSLVGTKTQYFGPGTRLLVL.

This clone appeared a single time. V gene TRBV9 combines with J gene TRBJ2-2, with 12 nucleotides matching TRBD2. V trimming: 2 bases; J trimming: 7 bases; junction bases outside the gene matches: 6. The CDR3 is 16 amino acids. Germline CDR1 reads SGDLS; CDR2 reads YYNGEE. This CDR3 is CASSVGLAGGIGELFF. The CDR3 bases are TGTGCCAGCAGCGTGGGACTAGCGGGTGGTATCGGGGAGCTGTTTTTT. Complete variable domain (other parts from reference TRBV9 and TRBJ2-2): DSGVTQTPKHLITATGQRVTLRCSPRSGDLSVYWYQQSLDQGLQFLIQYYNGEERAKGNILERFSAQQFPDLHSELNLSSLELGDSALYFCASSVGLAGGIGELFFGEGSRLTVL.

V is TRBV11-2 and J is TRBJ2-7; 8 bases agree with TRBD1. Losses at the gene ends were 5 bases for V and 3 bases for J; bases not matched to a gene: 9. Per germline, CDR1 SGHAT and CDR2 FQNNGV. This CDR3 region has 15 residues. This chain's CDR3 is CASSTRQGPFYEQYF. CDR3 DNA sequence: TGTGCCAGCAGCACCCGACAGGGGCCGTTCTACGAGCAGTACTTC.

The rearrangement links TRBV7-2 to TRBJ2-2; TRBD2 might be the D (5 bases). CDR1 is SGHTA, CDR2 FQGNSA, per germline. The ends were cut back, 3 bases at V and 2 bases at J, with 10 bases in the middle. This CDR3 region has 15 residues. CDR3 residues: CASSLGRSNTGELFF. In DNA form, the CDR3 reads TGTGCCAGCAGCTTGGGGAGATCTAACACCGGGGAGCTGTTTTTT.

The V call is TRBV9, the J call TRBJ2-1; TRBD2 aligns across 11 bases. The CDR3 contains 20 residues. The germline CDR1 and CDR2 sequences are SGDLS and YYNGEE. The V gene end was trimmed by 4 bases and the J gene end by 3 bases; junction bases not matched to a gene: 18. CDR3 sequence (DNA): TGTGCCAGCAGCCTCCCCCGGAGTAGCGGGAGGGGTACGGACTACAATGAGCAGTTCTTC. It specifies CASSLPRSSGRGTDYNEQFF.

V and J are TRBV11-3 and TRBJ2-3; no clear D. The germline V gene encodes CDR1 SGHNT and CDR2 YENEEA. The CDR3 is 15 amino acids. Between the trimmed V and J ends, which lost 4 bases and 1 base, there was a span of 12 bases. CDR3 sequence: CASSSRMTRTDTQYF. The CDR3 coding sequence is TGTGCCAGCAGCTCCCGGATGACACGCACAGATACGCAGTATTTT.

This clone was seen more than once but under ten times. V and J are TRBV5-4 and TRBJ1-1; no clear D. Trimming left V 2 bases short and J 5 bases short, with 13 bases between. CDR1 is SGHNT, CDR2 YYREEE, per germline (reference sequence). The CDR3 is 14 residues long. Written as DNA, the CDR3 is TGTGCCAGCAGCTTAAGCAGGCCGGGGACTGAAGCTTTCTTT. Its protein product is CASSLSRPGTEAFF.

Turning to this clone: At one of its ends the junction is not consistent with the germline gene, which may arise from a read error. V usage is TRBV2 and J usage is TRBJ2-1; TRBD1 matches at 7 bases. Looked up from germline, CDR1 is SNHLY and CDR2 is FYNNEI. This CDR3 has 16 amino acids. CDR3 sequence: CASSQAYRGPYNEQFF. The CDR3, as DNA: TGTGCCAGCAGTCAAGCATACAGGGGTCCCTACAATGAGCAGTTCTTC.

The gene calls are TRBV7-2 and TRBJ2-1; possibly TRBD1 for D (5 bases). The CDR3 loop spans 14 amino acids. V gave up 5 bases and J gave up 7 bases, with 15 bases separating them. The germline V gene has CDR1 SGHTA and CDR2 FQGNSA. CDR3 residues: CASSPIARVNEQFF. The DNA for the CDR3 is TGTGCCAGCAGCCCCATCGCCAGGGTTAATGAGCAGTTCTTC.

The V call is TRBV19, the J call TRBJ2-1; tentatively, D is TRBD1 (6 bases). Trimming stripped 4 bases from V and 0 bases from J, with 22 bases between. Germline values: CDR1 LNHDA, CDR2 SQIVND (reference sequence). The CDR3 totals 19 residues. CDR3 DNA sequence: TGTGCCAGTAGTAAACGACTCTCAGGGGTCCTAAACTCCTACAATGAGCAGTTCTTC. This gives the protein CASSKRLSGVLNSYNEQFF.

Remarks on this clone: Distinct nucleotide sequences in the sample also encode this CDR3. V and J are TRBV7-8 and TRBJ1-1, with 8 positions matching TRBD1. The germline V gene has CDR1 SGHVS and CDR2 FQNEAQ. The CDR3 extends over 16 amino acids. V trimming: 5 bases; J trimming: 4 bases; junction bases outside the gene matches: 12. The CDR3 here is CASSPPSTGGGTEAFF. The CDR3, as DNA: TGTGCCAGCAGCCCCCCTTCCACAGGGGGGGGCACTGAAGCTTTCTTT.

The sample holds a few counts of this clone. V and J are TRBV28 and TRBJ1-4; D gene uncertain. The germline gives CDR1 MDHEN, CDR2 SYDVKM. Trimming took off 2 bases at V and 7 bases at J, with 14 bases between the two ends. The CDR3 extends over 15 amino acids. The CDR3 DNA sequence: TGTGCCAGCAGTTTAAGGCCCGAAGGAGGTGAAAAACTGTTTTTT. It translates to CASSLRPEGGEKLFF.

The chain employs TRBV7-8 and TRBJ2-2, with TRBD1 matching over 7 bases. This CDR3 is built from 15 residues. The V segment lost 6 bases and the J segment 3 bases; nucleotides outside the gene matches: 7. Germline assignment: CDR1 SGHVS and CDR2 FQNEAQ. CDR3 loop: CASSMRDSHTGELFF. Written as DNA, the CDR3 is TGTGCCAGCAGTATGAGGGACAGTCACACCGGGGAGCTGTTTTTT.

The chain recombines TRBV7-6 with TRBJ2-2; 9 bases map to TRBD1. The CDR3 is made up of 16 amino acids. With 5 bases clipped from V and 5 bases from J, the junction kept 9 bases outside the gene matches. Germline CDR1 and CDR2: SGHVS and FNYEAQ. CDR3 protein: CASSHMRQGGTGELFF. DNA for the CDR3: TGTGCCAGCAGCCACATGCGACAGGGGGGGACCGGGGAGCTGTTTTTT.

This clone was observed a handful of times. The CDR3 reads CASSQQTGSTYEQYF. As DNA, the CDR3 is TGCGCCAGCAGCCAGCAGACAGGGTCTACCTACGAGCAGTACTTC. V is TRBV4-3 and J is TRBJ2-5; TRBD1 agrees at 7 bases. The J call may not be correct, given that the DNA end is closer to TRBJ2-7. This CDR3 is built from 15 residues. Germline values: CDR1 LGHNA, CDR2 YSLEER.

The V and J genes are TRBV5-6 and TRBJ1-2; D may be TRBD1 (6 bases). Per germline, CDR1 SGHDT and CDR2 YYEEEE. CDR3 length equals 15 residues. The germline V and J ends were trimmed by 4 bases and 2 bases, with 15 bases remaining between them. CDR3 in amino acids: CASSDGTPKNYGYTF. In DNA form, the CDR3 reads TGTGCCAGCAGCGACGGGACACCTAAAAACTATGGCTACACCTTC.

J is TRBJ1-1 and V is TRBV11-3; 10 positions agree with TRBD1. Germline V gene lookup returns CDR1 SGHNT and CDR2 YENEEA. This CDR3 has 14 amino acids. The trim removed 5 bases at V and 4 bases at J, leaving 4 bases unmatched. The CDR3 reads CASSRQGAPTEAFF. The CDR3 DNA reads as TGTGCCAGCAGCCGACAGGGGGCCCCCACTGAAGCTTTCTTT.

V gene TRBV6-5 combines with J gene TRBJ2-1; possible D gene TRBD1, 5 bases. There are 13 residues in the CDR3. The V and J ends lost 0 bases and 10 bases respectively, with 10 bases between them. Germline CDR1 and CDR2: MNHEY and SVGAGI. The DNA for the CDR3 is TGTGCCAGCAGTTACTCAGGGGCCGGCGAGCAGTTCTTC. It encodes CASSYSGAGEQFF.

The CDR3: CASSLDRGEATGELFF. DNA for the CDR3: TGTGCCAGCAGCTTGGACAGGGGGGAGGCCACCGGGGAGCTGTTTTTT. The chain joins TRBV5-5 to TRBJ2-2, with 8 bases identical to TRBD1. CDR3 length: 16 residues. J gave up 4 bases and V 0 bases, and 5 bases lay outside the gene matches. Looked up from germline, CDR1 is SGHKS and CDR2 is YYEKEE (reference sequence).

About this clone: Other DNA sequences in the same sample also yield this CDR3. This chain connects TRBV5-1 to TRBJ1-1, with 8 nucleotides matching TRBD1. Germline CDR1 is SGHRS and CDR2 is YFSETQ. J lost 1 base, V lost 5 bases, and 4 bases had no gene match. The CDR3 is 14 residues long. CDR3 in amino acids: CASSSGQGNTEAFF. The CDR3 DNA reads TGCGCCAGCAGTAGTGGACAGGGGAACACTGAAGCTTTCTTT.

The chain joins TRBV19 to TRBJ1-5, with unresolved D. The CDR3 spans 14 residues. Germline V gene lookup returns CDR1 LNHDA and CDR2 SQIVND (reference sequence). V dropped 4 bases and J dropped 4 bases, with 11 bases sitting between them. The CDR3 nucleotides read TGTGCCAGTAGTAGTCATGGAGGGAATCAGCCCCAGCATTTT. Protein sequence: CASSSHGGNQPQHF. Using reference TRBV19 and TRBJ1-5 for the parts outside the CDR3, the full variable domain is DGGITQSPKYLFRKEGQNVTLSCEQNLNHDAMYWYRQDPGQGLRLIYYSQIVNDFQKGDIAEGYSVSREKKESFPLTVTSAQKNPTAFYLCASSSHGGNQPQHFGDGTRLSIL.

The DNA of the CDR3 is TGTGCCACCAGCTCGCGACAGGTGACTGAAGCTTTCTTT. Protein sequence: CATSSRQVTEAFF. The chain employs TRBV15 and TRBJ1-1; a possible D gene is TRBD1 (6 bases). The CDR3 covers 13 residues. The V and J ends lost 5 bases and 5 bases respectively, with 12 bases between them. Germline V gene sequence: CDR1 LNHNV, CDR2 YYDKDF (reference sequence). Looking up the rest from reference TRBV15 and TRBJ1-1 gives the full variable domain: DAMVIQNPRYQVTQFGKPVTLSCSQTLNHNVMYWYQQKSSQAPKLLFHYYDKDFNNEADTPDNFQSRRPNTSFCFLDIRSPGLGDTAMYLCATSSRQVTEAFFGQGTRLTVV.

CDR3: CASSRSLTSGRETDTQYF. CDR3 DNA sequence: TGCGCCAGCAGCCGTTCATTGACTAGCGGGAGGGAAACAGATACGCAGTATTTT. The rearrangement joins TRBV4-3 to TRBJ2-3; 14 bases map to TRBD2. The V gene end was trimmed by 4 bases and the J gene end by 3 bases; junction bases not matched to a gene: 9. Per germline, CDR1 LGHNA and CDR2 YSLEER. CDR3 size: 18 residues.

J is TRBJ2-7 and V is TRBV18; the D gene is possibly TRBD1 (5 bases). This CDR3 comprises 14 residues. Trimming left V 5 bases short and J 0 bases short, with 11 bases between. Germline assignment: CDR1 KGHSH and CDR2 LQKENI. The chain's CDR3 is CASSTRVASYEQYF. As DNA, the CDR3 is TGTGCCAGCTCAACCAGGGTCGCCTCCTACGAGCAGTACTTC.

The chain employs TRBV10-3 and TRBJ1-1; no definite D call. Trimming removed 0 bases from V and 7 bases from J, with 6 bases in between. CDR3 length: 12 amino acids. Germline values: CDR1 ENHRY, CDR2 SYGVKD. This CDR3 reads CAISESPSEAFF. The CDR3 DNA reads as TGTGCCATCAGTGAGTCTCCTAGTGAAGCTTTCTTT.

The chain couples TRBV4-2 to TRBJ1-1; the D is unclear. The V and J ends lost 3 bases and 0 bases respectively, with 8 bases between them. The CDR3 spans 14 residues. From germline, CDR1 is LGHNA and CDR2 YNFKEQ. CDR3 sequence (DNA): TGTGCCAGCAGCCACACTCAGGTGAACACTGAAGCTTTCTTT. This sequence encodes CASSHTQVNTEAFF.

The V call is TRBV6-1, the J call TRBJ1-2; no definite D call. Germline CDR1 reads MNHNS; CDR2 reads SASEGT. Trimming took 6 bases from V and 3 from J, leaving 5 bases between them. This CDR3 is 11 amino acids long. The CDR3 spells CASRGDYGYTF. The CDR3 DNA is TGTGCCAGCAGGGGCGACTATGGCTACACCTTC.

The gene calls are TRBV5-6 and TRBJ2-1, with 7 positions matching TRBD2. The trim removed 4 bases at V and 9 bases at J, leaving 13 bases unmatched. Germline CDR1 reads SGHDT; CDR2 reads YYEEEE. This CDR3 spans 15 amino acids. CDR3 protein: CASSRASGAAGEQFF. In nucleotides, the CDR3 is TGTGCCAGCAGCCGGGCTAGCGGTGCGGCTGGTGAGCAGTTCTTC.

The rearrangement uses TRBV5-1 and TRBJ1-1; D not resolved. CDR3 length: 14 residues. In germline, CDR1 is SGHRS, CDR2 YFSETQ. The V gene lost 3 bases and the J gene lost 7 bases, with 16 bases spanning the gap. CDR3 nucleotides: TGCGCCAGCAGCTCACGAGCTACGCCCCGTGAAGCTTTCTTT. Translating it yields CASSSRATPREAFF.

The chain links TRBV6-1 to TRBJ1-6; 8 nucleotides align to TRBD1. CDR1 is MNHNS and CDR2 is SASEGT in the germline V gene. V trimming: 3 bases; J trimming: 0 bases; junction bases outside the gene matches: 13. CDR3 size: 20 residues. CDR3 sequence: CASSDAPGQGTSSYNSPLHF. The CDR3 nucleotides are TGTGCCAGCAGTGACGCACCTGGACAGGGCACAAGCTCCTATAATTCACCCCTCCACTTT.